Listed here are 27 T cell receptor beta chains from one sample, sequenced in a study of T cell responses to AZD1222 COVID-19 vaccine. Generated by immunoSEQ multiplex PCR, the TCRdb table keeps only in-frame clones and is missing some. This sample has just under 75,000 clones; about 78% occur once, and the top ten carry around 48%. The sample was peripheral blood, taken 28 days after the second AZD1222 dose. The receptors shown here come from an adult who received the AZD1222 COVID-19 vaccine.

This CDR3 is CASSSTWGPGELFF. DNA of the CDR3: TGTGCCAGCTCATCCACCTGGGGGCCCGGGGAGCTGTTTTTT. This chain connects TRBV18 to TRBJ2-2, with a weak D call TRBD1 (6 bases). With 5 bases removed from V and 6 bases from J, the gap between germline ends came to 13 bases. Germline lookup yields CDR1 KGHSH and CDR2 LQKENI. The CDR3 loop spans 14 amino acids.

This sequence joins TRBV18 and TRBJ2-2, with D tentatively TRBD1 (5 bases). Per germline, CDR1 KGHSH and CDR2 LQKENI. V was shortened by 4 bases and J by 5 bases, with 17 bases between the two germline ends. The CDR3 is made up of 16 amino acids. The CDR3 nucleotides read TGTGCCAGCTCACTAAGCCAGGGTTCCGCGACCGGGGAGCTGTTTTTT. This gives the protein CASSLSQGSATGELFF.

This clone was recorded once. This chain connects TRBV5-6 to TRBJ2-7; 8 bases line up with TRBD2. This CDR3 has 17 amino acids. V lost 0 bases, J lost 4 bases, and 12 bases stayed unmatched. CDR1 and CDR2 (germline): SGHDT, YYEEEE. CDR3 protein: CASSLAGGDELLYEQYF. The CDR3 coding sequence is TGTGCCAGCAGCTTGGCGGGGGGGGACGAACTGTTGTACGAGCAGTACTTC.

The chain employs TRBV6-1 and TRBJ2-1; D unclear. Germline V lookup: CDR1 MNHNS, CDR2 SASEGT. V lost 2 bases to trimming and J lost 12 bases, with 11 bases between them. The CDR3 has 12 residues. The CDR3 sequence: CASSETHLTQFF. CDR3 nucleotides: TGTGCCAGCAGTGAAACCCATTTAACGCAGTTCTTC.

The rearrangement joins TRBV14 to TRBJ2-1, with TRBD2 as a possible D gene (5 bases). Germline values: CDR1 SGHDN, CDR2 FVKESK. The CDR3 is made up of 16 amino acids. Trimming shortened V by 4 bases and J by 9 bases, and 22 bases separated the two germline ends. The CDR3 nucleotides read TGTGCCAGCAGCCCTCTGGAGGCTTTCTTAAACAGTGAGCAGTTCTTC. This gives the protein CASSPLEAFLNSEQFF.

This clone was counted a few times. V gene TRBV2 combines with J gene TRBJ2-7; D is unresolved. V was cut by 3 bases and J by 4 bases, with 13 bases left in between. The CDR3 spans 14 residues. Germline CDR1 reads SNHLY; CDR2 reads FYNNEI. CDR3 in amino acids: CASSEIVSPYEQYF. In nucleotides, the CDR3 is TGTGCCAGCAGTGAGATAGTGTCACCGTACGAGCAGTACTTC.

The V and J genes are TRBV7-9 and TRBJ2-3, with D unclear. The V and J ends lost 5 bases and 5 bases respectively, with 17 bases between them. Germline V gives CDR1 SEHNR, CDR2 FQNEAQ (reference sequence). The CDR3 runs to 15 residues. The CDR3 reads CASSPMDSTGDTQYF. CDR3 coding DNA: TGTGCCAGCAGCCCGATGGATAGCACCGGAGATACGCAGTATTTT.

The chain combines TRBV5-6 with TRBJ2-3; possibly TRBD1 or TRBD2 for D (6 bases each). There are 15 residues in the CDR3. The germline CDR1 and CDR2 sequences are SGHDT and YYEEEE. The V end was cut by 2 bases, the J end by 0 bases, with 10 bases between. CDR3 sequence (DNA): TGTGCCAGCAGCTTTTGGGGGGCTAGCACAGATACGCAGTATTTT. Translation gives CASSFWGASTDTQYF.

The CDR3 region is CASSHLDRGYEQYF. The CDR3 DNA is TGTGCCAGCAGCCATCTGGACAGGGGGTACGAGCAGTACTTC. The V and J genes are TRBV3-1 (or the pseudogene TRBV3-2) and TRBJ2-7, with TRBD1 matching 10 bases. There are 14 residues in the CDR3. The trim removed 3 bases at V and 4 bases at J, leaving 3 bases unmatched. Germline V lookup: CDR1 LGHDT, CDR2 YNNKEL (reference sequence).

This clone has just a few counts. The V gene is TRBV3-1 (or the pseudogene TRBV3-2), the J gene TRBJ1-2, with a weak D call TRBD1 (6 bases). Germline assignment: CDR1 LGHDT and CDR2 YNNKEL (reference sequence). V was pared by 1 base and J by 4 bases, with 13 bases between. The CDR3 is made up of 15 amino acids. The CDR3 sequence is CASSQGLGQSYGYTF. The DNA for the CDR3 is TGTGCCAGCAGCCAAGGGCTTGGACAGTCCTATGGCTACACCTTC.

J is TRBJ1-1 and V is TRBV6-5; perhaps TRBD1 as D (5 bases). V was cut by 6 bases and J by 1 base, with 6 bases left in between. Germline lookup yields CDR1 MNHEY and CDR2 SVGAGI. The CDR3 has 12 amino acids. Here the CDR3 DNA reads TGTGCCAGCAGCGGGACGAACACTGAAGCTTTCTTT. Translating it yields CASSGTNTEAFF.

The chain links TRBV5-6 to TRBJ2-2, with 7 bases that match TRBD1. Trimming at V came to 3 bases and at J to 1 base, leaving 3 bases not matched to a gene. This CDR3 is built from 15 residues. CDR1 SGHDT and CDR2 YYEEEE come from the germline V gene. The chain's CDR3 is CASSWTGVNTGELFF. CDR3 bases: TGTGCCAGCAGCTGGACAGGAGTGAACACCGGGGAGCTGTTTTTT.

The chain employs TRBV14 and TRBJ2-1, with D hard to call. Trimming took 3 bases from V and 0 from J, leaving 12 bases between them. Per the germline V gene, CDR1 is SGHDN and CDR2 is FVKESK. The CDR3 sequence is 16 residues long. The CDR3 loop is CASSHYTESSYNEQFF. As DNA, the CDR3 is TGTGCCAGCAGCCATTACACAGAGAGCTCCTACAATGAGCAGTTCTTC.

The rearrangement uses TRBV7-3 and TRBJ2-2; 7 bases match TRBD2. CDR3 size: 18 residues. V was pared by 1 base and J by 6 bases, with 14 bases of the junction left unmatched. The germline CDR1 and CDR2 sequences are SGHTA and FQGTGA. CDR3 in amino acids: CASSLRASRGDPSGELFF. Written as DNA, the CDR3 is TGTGCCAGCAGCTTAAGGGCCTCACGGGGGGACCCATCCGGGGAGCTGTTTTTT. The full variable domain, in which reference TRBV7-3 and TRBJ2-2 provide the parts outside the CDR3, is GAGVSQTPSNKVTEKGKYVELRCDPISGHTALYWYRQSLGQGPEFLIYFQGTGAADDSGLPNDRFFAVRPEGSVSTLKIQRTERGDSAVYLCASSLRASRGDPSGELFFGEGSRLTVL.

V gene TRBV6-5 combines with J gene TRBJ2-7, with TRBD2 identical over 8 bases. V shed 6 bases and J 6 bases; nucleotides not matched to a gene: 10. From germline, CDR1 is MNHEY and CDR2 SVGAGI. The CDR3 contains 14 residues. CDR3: CASRRKRESGEQYF. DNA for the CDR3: TGTGCCAGCAGACGGAAGCGGGAGTCCGGCGAGCAGTACTTC.

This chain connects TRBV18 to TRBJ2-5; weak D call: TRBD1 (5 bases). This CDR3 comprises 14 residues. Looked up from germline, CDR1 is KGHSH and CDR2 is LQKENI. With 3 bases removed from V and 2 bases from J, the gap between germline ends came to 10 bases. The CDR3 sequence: CASSPPGLQETQYF. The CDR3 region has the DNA TGTGCCAGCTCACCCCCAGGGCTACAAGAGACCCAGTACTTC.

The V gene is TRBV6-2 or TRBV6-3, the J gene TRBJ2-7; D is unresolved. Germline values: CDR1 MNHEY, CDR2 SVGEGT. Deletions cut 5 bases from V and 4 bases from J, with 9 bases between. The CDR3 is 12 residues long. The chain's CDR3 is CASSATRYEQYF. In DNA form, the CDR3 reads TGTGCCAGCAGTGCTACAAGGTACGAGCAGTACTTC.

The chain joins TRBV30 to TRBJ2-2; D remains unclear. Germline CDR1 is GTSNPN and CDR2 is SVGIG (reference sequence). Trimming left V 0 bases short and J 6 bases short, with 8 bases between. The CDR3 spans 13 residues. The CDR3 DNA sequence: TGTGCCTGGAGTGTACTGGGGTCCGGGGAGCTGTTTTTT. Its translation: CAWSVLGSGELFF.

CDR3 amino acids: CASSSLQETQYF. In DNA form, the CDR3 reads TGTGCCAGCAGTTCCCTCCAAGAGACCCAGTACTTC. The chain uses TRBV27 and TRBJ2-5; unclear D gene. V was clipped by 4 bases and J by 1 base, with 4 bases between them. Germline CDR1 MNHEY, CDR2 SMNVEV (reference sequence). The CDR3 is made up of 12 amino acids.

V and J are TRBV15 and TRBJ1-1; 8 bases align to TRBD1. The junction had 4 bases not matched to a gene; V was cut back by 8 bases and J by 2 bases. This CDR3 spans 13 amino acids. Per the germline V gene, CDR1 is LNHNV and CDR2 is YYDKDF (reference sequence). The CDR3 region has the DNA TGTGCCACCCAGGGGGCTGTTAACACTGAAGCTTTCTTT. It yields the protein CATQGAVNTEAFF. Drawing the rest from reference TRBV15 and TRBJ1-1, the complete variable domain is DAMVIQNPRYQVTQFGKPVTLSCSQTLNHNVMYWYQQKSSQAPKLLFHYYDKDFNNEADTPDNFQSRRPNTSFCFLDIRSPGLGDTAMYLCATQGAVNTEAFFGQGTRLTVV.

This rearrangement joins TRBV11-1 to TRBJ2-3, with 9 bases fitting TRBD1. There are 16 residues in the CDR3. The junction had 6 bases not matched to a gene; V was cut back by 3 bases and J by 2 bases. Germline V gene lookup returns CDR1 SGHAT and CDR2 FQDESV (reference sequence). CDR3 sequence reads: CASSFGTGSITDTQYF. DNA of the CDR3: TGTGCCAGCAGCTTCGGGACAGGGTCGATCACAGATACGCAGTATTTT.

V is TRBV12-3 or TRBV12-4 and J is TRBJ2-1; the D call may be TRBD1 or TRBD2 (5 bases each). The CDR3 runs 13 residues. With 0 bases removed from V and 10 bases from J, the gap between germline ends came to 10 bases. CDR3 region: CASSLAKGSEQFF. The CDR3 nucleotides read TGTGCCAGCAGTTTAGCGAAGGGGAGCGAGCAGTTCTTC.

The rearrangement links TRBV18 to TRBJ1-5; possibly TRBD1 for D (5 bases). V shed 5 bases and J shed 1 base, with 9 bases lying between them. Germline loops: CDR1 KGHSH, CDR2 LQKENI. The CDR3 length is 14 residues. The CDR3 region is CASSWGDSNQPQHF. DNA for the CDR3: TGTGCCAGCTCATGGGGGGACAGCAATCAGCCCCAGCATTTT.

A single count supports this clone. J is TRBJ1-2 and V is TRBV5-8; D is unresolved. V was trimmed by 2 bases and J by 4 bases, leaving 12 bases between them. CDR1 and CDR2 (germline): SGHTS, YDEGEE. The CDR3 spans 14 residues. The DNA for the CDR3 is TGTGCCAGCAGCTTCGGGATGGGTATCTATGGCTACACCTTC. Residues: CASSFGMGIYGYTF.

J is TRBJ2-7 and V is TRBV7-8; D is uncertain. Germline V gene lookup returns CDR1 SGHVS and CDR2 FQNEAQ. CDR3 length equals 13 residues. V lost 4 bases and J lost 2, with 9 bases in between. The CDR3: CASSSDSAYEQYF. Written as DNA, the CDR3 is TGTGCCAGCAGCTCCGACTCGGCCTACGAGCAGTACTTC.

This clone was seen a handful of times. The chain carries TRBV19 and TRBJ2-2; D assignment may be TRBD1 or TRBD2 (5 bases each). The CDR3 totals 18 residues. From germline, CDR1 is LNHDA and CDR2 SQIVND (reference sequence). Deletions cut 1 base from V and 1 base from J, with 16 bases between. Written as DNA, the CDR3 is TGTGCCAGTAGTATAGTAAAGGGACGGCAGGGGAACACCGGGGAGCTGTTTTTT. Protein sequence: CASSIVKGRQGNTGELFF. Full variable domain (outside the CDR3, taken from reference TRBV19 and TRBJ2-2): DGGITQSPKYLFRKEGQNVTLSCEQNLNHDAMYWYRQDPGQGLRLIYYSQIVNDFQKGDIAEGYSVSREKKESFPLTVTSAQKNPTAFYLCASSIVKGRQGNTGELFFGEGSRLTVL.

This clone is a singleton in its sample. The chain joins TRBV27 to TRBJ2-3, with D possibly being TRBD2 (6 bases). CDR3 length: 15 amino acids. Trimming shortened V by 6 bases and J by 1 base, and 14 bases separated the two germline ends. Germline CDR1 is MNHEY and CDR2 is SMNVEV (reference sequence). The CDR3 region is CASRSAGTGTDTQYF. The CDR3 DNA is TGTGCCAGCAGATCAGCGGGTACAGGCACAGATACGCAGTATTTT.